One and the same sample provided the 31 T cell receptor beta chains below, sequenced in a study of shared clonotypes between healthy human individuals. Measured with immunoSEQ multiplex PCR; TCRdb has only the in-frame clones, and not every one. The data hold over a million clones, with approximately 70% observed a single time. Sequencing was carried out using memory CD4+ T cells sorted from blood. The subset denotes: CD45RA-negative fraction. Source of these receptors: a man younger than 30 in good health.

The chain couples TRBV6-4 to TRBJ2-2; 7 positions agree with TRBD1. This CDR3 contains 16 residues. The J segment lost 0 bases and the V segment lost 4 bases, leaving 5 bases of the junction unmatched. Per germline, CDR1 MRHNA and CDR2 SNTAGT. The CDR3: CASSAETGSNTGELFF. In DNA form, the CDR3 reads TGTGCCAGCAGTGCCGAGACAGGGTCGAACACCGGGGAGCTGTTTTTT.

The V call is TRBV7-9, the J call TRBJ2-5; D is uncertain. From germline, CDR1 is SEHNR and CDR2 FQNEAQ (reference sequence). The CDR3 is made up of 14 amino acids. V lost 5 bases and J lost 0, with 10 bases in between. The CDR3 DNA reads TGTGCCAGCAGCACCACAGCGTACCAAGAGACCCAGTACTTC. Protein sequence: CASSTTAYQETQYF.

This clone appeared once. This rearrangement joins TRBV15 to TRBJ2-7, with TRBD2 identical over 14 bases. CDR1 is LNHNV and CDR2 is YYDKDF in the germline V gene (reference sequence). J gave up 3 bases and V 0 bases, and 13 bases lay outside the gene matches. This CDR3 is 20 amino acids long. The CDR3 DNA sequence: TGTGCCACCAGCAGAGATCAGACTAGCGGGGGGGCTGGGAACTTCTACGAGCAGTACTTC. This gives the protein CATSRDQTSGGAGNFYEQYF.

This chain joins TRBV6-6 and TRBJ1-2; no reliable D call. This CDR3 region has 16 residues. Germline V gene lookup returns CDR1 MNHNY and CDR2 SVGAGI (reference sequence). V gave up 5 bases and J gave up 6 bases, with 22 bases separating them. This CDR3 reads CASSPLVSSSLNGYTF. In nucleotides, the CDR3 is TGTGCCAGCAGTCCCCTCGTGAGCTCCTCCTTAAATGGCTACACCTTC.

The rearrangement joins TRBV18 to TRBJ2-3; 7 bases are a match to TRBD1. This CDR3 is built from 16 residues. CDR1 is KGHSH, CDR2 LQKENI, per germline. The V segment lost 9 bases and the J segment 4 bases; nucleotides outside the gene matches: 16. This CDR3 reads CASSHNTNTGADTQYF. As DNA, the CDR3 is TGTGCCAGTTCCCACAACACGAACACAGGGGCAGATACGCAGTATTTT.

The V and J genes are TRBV6-5 and TRBJ2-2; D is perhaps TRBD2 (6 bases). Germline CDR1 reads MNHEY; CDR2 reads SVGAGI. Deletions cut 6 bases from V and 6 bases from J, with 11 bases between. This CDR3 has 13 residues. CDR3 sequence: CASSLGTAGELFF. CDR3 coding DNA: TGTGCCAGCAGCCTCGGGACTGCCGGGGAGCTGTTTTTT.

V is TRBV4-1 and J is TRBJ1-1; TRBD1 might be the D (5 bases). The V gene's germline CDR1 is MGHRA and CDR2 YSYEKL. CDR3 size: 17 residues. V lost 1 base, J lost 1 base, and 16 bases lay in between. As DNA, the CDR3 is TGCGCCAGCAGCCAAGGTCCCGAGTGGGGCACGAACACTGAAGCTTTCTTT. It codes for CASSQGPEWGTNTEAFF.

This rearrangement joins TRBV9 to TRBJ1-2; D unclear. Looked up from germline, CDR1 is SGDLS and CDR2 is YYNGEE. The V end lost 0 bases, the J end lost 4 bases, and 7 bases lay between the germline ends. CDR3 length equals 13 residues. CDR3 bases: TGTGCCAGCAGCGTAGATGACGCCTATGGCTACACCTTC. It specifies CASSVDDAYGYTF.

This clone was recorded only once. This chain links TRBV7-9 with TRBJ2-7; D call uncertain. CDR3 length equals 13 residues. The V end lost 5 bases, the J end lost 6 bases, and 14 bases lay between the germline ends. From germline, CDR1 is SEHNR and CDR2 FQNEAQ (reference sequence). Here the CDR3 reads CASSPDLAGEQYF. The CDR3 nucleotides are TGTGCCAGCAGCCCAGACTTAGCCGGCGAGCAGTACTTC.

The count of this clone is one. This chain links TRBV6-6 with TRBJ2-5; TRBD1 is a possible D gene (7 bases). This CDR3 has 15 residues. V shed 2 bases and J shed 1 base, with 11 bases lying between them. Germline V lookup: CDR1 MNHNY, CDR2 SVGAGI (reference sequence). DNA for the CDR3: TGTGCCAGCAGTTACCCAGGGGGAGGCCAAGAGACCCAGTACTTC. Translating it yields CASSYPGGGQETQYF.

The CDR3 DNA sequence: TGTGCCAGCAGTTTGTCATGGACTAGCCTAGAGACCCAGTACTTC. Translated, it gives CASSLSWTSLETQYF. This rearrangement joins TRBV28 to TRBJ2-5; TRBD2 aligns across 8 bases. The V and J ends lost 3 bases and 4 bases, in that order; junction bases with no gene match: 7. The germline gives CDR1 MDHEN, CDR2 SYDVKM. The CDR3 covers 15 residues.

The rearrangement links TRBV5-1 to TRBJ2-7, with D maybe TRBD1 (6 bases). V lost 4 bases, J lost 5 bases, and 16 bases lay in between. Germline CDR1 is SGHRS and CDR2 is YFSETQ. The CDR3 extends over 14 amino acids. CDR3 region: CASSKQEQGHEQYF. In nucleotides, the CDR3 is TGCGCCAGCAGCAAGCAAGAACAGGGCCACGAGCAGTACTTC.

Details on this clone: The sample has other DNA sequences that encode this CDR3 too. The chain has TRBV6-1 and TRBJ2-7; TRBD2 might be the D (6 bases). CDR3 length equals 12 residues. CDR1 is MNHNS, CDR2 SASEGT, per germline. V shed 4 bases and J shed 3 bases, with 7 bases lying between them. The CDR3 is CASSVTSYEQYF. The CDR3 DNA sequence: TGTGCCAGCAGTGTGACTAGCTACGAGCAGTACTTC.

The V and J genes are TRBV4-3 and TRBJ1-2; D call uncertain. The germline V gene encodes CDR1 LGHNA and CDR2 YSLEER. The CDR3 runs 14 residues. V lost 0 bases and J lost 4, with 9 bases in between. The CDR3 loop is CASSQDSKSYGYTF. CDR3 coding DNA: TGCGCCAGCAGCCAAGATTCGAAAAGCTATGGCTACACCTTC.

The sample holds one count of this clone. The chain has TRBV5-1 and TRBJ2-3; the D gene is possibly TRBD1 (6 bases). CDR3 length equals 14 residues. In germline, CDR1 is SGHRS, CDR2 YFSETQ. V was pared by 6 bases and J by 0 bases, with 11 bases between. The CDR3 DNA reads as TGCGCCAGCAACCCACAGGGTAGCACAGATACGCAGTATTTT. Translation gives CASNPQGSTDTQYF.

The gene calls are TRBV7-2 and TRBJ2-1; weak D call: TRBD2 (5 bases). The V and J ends lost 4 bases and 6 bases respectively, with 10 bases between them. This CDR3 comprises 13 residues. CDR1 and CDR2 (germline): SGHTA, FQGNSA. The CDR3 DNA sequence: TGTGCCAGCAGCTCCGTTCGGGGCAATGAGCAGTTCTTC. Protein sequence: CASSSVRGNEQFF.

This clone has at least ten counts. In DNA, the CDR3 is TGTGCCAGCAGCCCATGGGGTTTGAACATTCAGTACTTC. Translation gives CASSPWGLNIQYF. The chain uses TRBV27 and TRBJ2-4; D gene uncertain. Germline V lookup: CDR1 MNHEY, CDR2 SMNVEV (reference sequence). The V gene lost 6 bases and the J gene lost 7 bases, with 13 bases spanning the gap. This CDR3 has 13 residues.

The chain carries TRBV11-3 and TRBJ1-1; D gene uncertain. The ends were cut back, 7 bases at V and 7 bases at J, with 19 bases in the middle. Germline loops: CDR1 SGHNT, CDR2 YENEEA. The CDR3 runs 14 residues. The CDR3 spells CASNRALLQDEAFF. CDR3 DNA sequence: TGTGCCAGCAATCGCGCTTTGCTTCAAGATGAAGCTTTCTTT.

This clone appeared a few times. The chain carries TRBV6-6 and TRBJ2-5; no clear D. The J call could be wrong; TRBJ2-7 is a better fit for the DNA end. The CDR3 length is 13 residues. Germline CDR1 MNHNY, CDR2 SVGAGI (reference sequence). CDR3 in amino acids: CASSYSTAYEQYF. DNA for the CDR3: TGTGCCAGCAGTTACTCGACGGCCTACGAGCAGTACTTC.

The chain combines TRBV6-1 with TRBJ1-5; D perhaps matches TRBD1 (6 bases). The CDR3 has 15 amino acids. The V end was cut by 6 bases, the J end by 4 bases, with 16 bases between. Germline loops: CDR1 MNHNS, CDR2 SASEGT. CDR3 amino acids: CASRPGQKENQPQHF. The CDR3 nucleotides are TGTGCCAGCAGACCGGGACAAAAGGAGAATCAGCCCCAGCATTTT.

The chain is built from TRBV10-3 and TRBJ2-6; 9 bases are shared with TRBD1. The CDR3 length is 15 residues. Unmatched junction bases numbered 2, after V lost 8 bases and J lost 0 bases. From germline, CDR1 is ENHRY and CDR2 SYGVKD. CDR3 amino acids: CAIGTGISGANVLTF. CDR3 nucleotide sequence: TGTGCCATCGGGACAGGGATCTCTGGGGCCAACGTCCTGACTTTC.

This clone was seen once. The rearrangement joins TRBV2 to TRBJ2-7, with 10 bases fitting TRBD1. The CDR3 contains 13 residues. From germline, CDR1 is SNHLY and CDR2 FYNNEI. With V trimmed by 6 bases and J by 4 bases, 3 bases remained unmatched. The CDR3 DNA follows: TGTGCCAGCAGGGACAGGGGGAGGTACGAGCAGTACTTC. This translates into CASRDRGRYEQYF.

The chain recombines TRBV6-1 with TRBJ2-3, with D unresolved. V was pared by 2 bases and J by 0 bases, with 9 bases between. CDR1 is MNHNS and CDR2 is SASEGT in the germline V gene. This CDR3 region has 15 residues. The CDR3 is CASSENSPSTDTQYF. CDR3 bases: TGTGCCAGCAGTGAAAACTCCCCCAGCACAGATACGCAGTATTTT.

V is TRBV9 and J is TRBJ1-5; D gene ambiguous. Looked up from germline, CDR1 is SGDLS and CDR2 is YYNGEE. Trimming took 0 bases from V and 4 from J, leaving 5 bases between them. The CDR3 totals 13 residues. The CDR3 loop is CASSVDPNQPQHF. In DNA, the CDR3 is TGTGCCAGCAGCGTAGATCCGAATCAGCCCCAGCATTTT.

This sequence joins TRBV27 and TRBJ1-6; D is unresolved. The V end lost 4 bases, the J end lost 7 bases, and 14 bases lay between the germline ends. Germline CDR1 MNHEY, CDR2 SMNVEV (reference sequence). There are 15 residues in the CDR3. The CDR3 loop is CASSSPGISNSPLHF. Written as DNA, the CDR3 is TGTGCCAGCAGTTCTCCCGGGATATCGAATTCACCCCTCCACTTT.

The chain recombines TRBV6-5 with TRBJ1-1; no reliable D call. Germline CDR1 MNHEY, CDR2 SVGAGI. V dropped 6 bases and J dropped 10 bases, with 15 bases sitting between them. The CDR3 has 12 amino acids. The CDR3 reads CASRKDHVGAFF. As DNA, the CDR3 is TGTGCCAGCAGAAAAGACCACGTAGGAGCTTTCTTT.

The chain couples TRBV2 to TRBJ1-6; 8 bases match TRBD1. The V gene's germline CDR1 is SNHLY and CDR2 FYNNEI. The CDR3 totals 16 residues. Unmatched junction bases numbered 8, after V lost 5 bases and J lost 5 bases. The CDR3 nucleotides are TGTGCCAGCAGTACTCAGGGGGCCGACAATAATTCACCCCTCCACTTT. It yields the protein CASSTQGADNNSPLHF.

The chain couples TRBV7-2 to TRBJ2-3, with D hard to call. CDR1 and CDR2 (germline): SGHTA, FQGNSA. This CDR3 comprises 15 residues. V lost 3 bases, J lost 4 bases, and 14 bases lay in between. This CDR3 is CASSLSSATADTQYF. DNA for the CDR3: TGTGCCAGCAGCTTGTCCAGTGCGACCGCAGATACGCAGTATTTT.

As for this clone: In the same sample, other DNA sequences code for this CDR3. CDR3 protein: CASSPDRANYGYTF. The CDR3 nucleotides are TGTGCCAGCAGCCCAGACAGGGCTAACTATGGCTACACCTTC. V gene TRBV9 combines with J gene TRBJ1-2; TRBD1 aligns across 7 bases. V shed 4 bases and J 0 bases; nucleotides not matched to a gene: 3. The CDR3 has 14 amino acids. Germline V gene lookup returns CDR1 SGDLS and CDR2 YYNGEE.

The sample holds a few counts of this clone. The CDR3 DNA reads TGTGCCAGCAGCTCAGGGGGTGGAGACTATGGCTACACCTTC. The encoded protein is CASSSGGGDYGYTF. J is TRBJ1-2 and V is TRBV7-3; 7 nucleotides align to TRBD1. Trimming at V came to 4 bases and at J to 3 bases, leaving 5 bases not matched to a gene. From germline, CDR1 is SGHTA and CDR2 FQGTGA. The CDR3 covers 14 residues.

The V gene is TRBV5-1, the J gene TRBJ2-3, with D perhaps matching TRBD1 (5 bases). The V and J ends lost 0 bases and 1 base respectively, with 12 bases between them. Germline lookup yields CDR1 SGHRS and CDR2 YFSETQ. This CDR3 has 16 residues. As DNA, the CDR3 is TGCGCCAGCAGCTTGGAGGGTCAGGGCCGCACAGATACGCAGTATTTT. Translated, it gives CASSLEGQGRTDTQYF.